This T cell receptor (beta chain) was sequenced during a study of shared clonotypes between healthy human individuals. In the study overall: The people who gave samples were a couple of women and a few men aged 18 to 49. Points from the study as a whole: The sole specimen, blood, was sampled, and tissue repertoires likely differ.

The V gene lost 4 bases and the J gene lost 1 base, with 7 bases spanning the gap. The length of the CDR3 is 13 residues. The germline V gene has CDR1 MNHEY and CDR2 SVGAGI. Several immunoSEQ plates received, in even portions, the genomic DNA of each subset. The assay was immunoSEQ multiplex PCR, and TCRdb's table has in-frame clones only and misses some. Seen here are around 690,000 clones, about 90% observed once, and the top ten hold more than 30%. Details on this clone: Its cognate antigen is unknown.

This receptor was identified in a man younger than 35 in good health. Some clones in this sample may be carry-over from other donors' samples. Sequenced sample: memory CD8+ T cells from PBMCs. Described subset: CD45RO+ cells pooled with CCR7-negative TemRA cells. The V gene is TRBV6-5, the J gene TRBJ1-1; tentative D call: TRBD1 (5 bases). CDR3 sequence reads: CASSSRANTEAFF. The DNA of the CDR3 is TGTGCCAGCAGTTCCAGGGCGAACACTGAAGCTTTCTTT.